Below, 14 T cell receptor beta chains from the same sample are listed, as sequenced in a study of tumor-infiltrating lymphocytes in primary liver carcinoma. Total RNA amounting to 500 ng was the source from which TCR beta cDNA was made with a constant-region primer. ARM-PCR was slightly modified, and three nested multiplex PCR rounds with it gave rise to the TCR beta libraries. Amplification in the first two PCR rounds was performed using TRBV1-TRBV30 forward primers and a C-beta reverse primer for 10 cycles each. TCRdb recomputed calls from the multiplex PCR reads with MiXCR, one row per CDR3 protein. Of over 95,000 distinct CDR3 sequences in the sample, about three quarters were seen once. Co-extraction of RNA and DNA was performed on roughly 20-34 mg of unsorted bulk tissue. The specimen was liver tumor tissue from sampling region 5. Documented subset: tumor region T5, tumor centre. The receptors originated from a woman aged 55-69 years with primary liver carcinoma and hepatitis B virus infection.

This chain connects TRBV28 to TRBJ1-2; 12 bases line up with TRBD1. This CDR3 comprises 15 residues. V lost 9 bases, J lost 8 bases, and 13 bases stayed unmatched. Germline V gene lookup returns CDR1 MDHEN and CDR2 SYDVKM. This CDR3 is CARRLPGQGARGYTF. Here the CDR3 DNA reads TGTGCCAGGAGACTCCCGGGACAGGGGGCTAGAGGCTACACCTTC.

Notes on this clonotype: The germline gene is not matched at one end of the junction; a read error may be the cause. The chain employs TRBV20-1 and TRBJ2-4, with D possibly being TRBD2 (6 bases). Germline CDR1 DFQATT, CDR2 SNEGSKA (reference sequence). The CDR3 is 12 amino acids. The CDR3 DNA follows: TGCAGTGTTAGAGGATCGGGGAGGAGTACCTACTTC. Translated: CSVRGSGRSTYF.

Concerning this clonotype itself: Germline and junction disagree at one end, which may indicate a read error. The V call is TRBV6-5, the J call TRBJ2-1; D gene unclear. The germline gives CDR1 MNHEY, CDR2 SVGAGI. The CDR3 is made up of 15 amino acids. CDR3 sequence reads: CASSYSARSYNEQFF. As DNA, the CDR3 is TGTGCCAGTAGTTACAGTGCGCGCTCCTACAATGAGCAGTTCTTC.

Many counts were recorded for this clonotype. The V and J genes are TRBV6-6 and TRBJ1-5, with 8 bases aligning to TRBD1. The germline CDR1 and CDR2 sequences are MNHNY and SVGAGI (reference sequence). The length of the CDR3 is 15 residues. The junction had 7 bases not matched to a gene; V was cut back by 3 bases and J by 6 bases. The CDR3 sequence is CASSYFGQGGQPQHF. The CDR3 DNA reads as TGTGCCAGCAGTTATTTTGGACAGGGCGGTCAGCCCCAGCATTTT.

This clonotype was recorded many times. The chain couples TRBV30 to TRBJ2-1; a possible D gene is TRBD2 (6 bases). In germline, CDR1 is GTSNPN, CDR2 SVGIG (reference sequence). The germline V and J ends were trimmed by 0 bases and 3 bases, with 9 bases remaining between them. The CDR3 has 14 amino acids. CDR3 amino acids: CAWSVLADYNEQFF. CDR3 bases: TGTGCCTGGAGTGTACTAGCCGACTACAATGAGCAGTTCTTC.

V and J are TRBV4-1 and TRBJ1-2; D uncertain. This CDR3 is 17 amino acids long. Germline CDR1 reads MGHRA; CDR2 reads YSYEKL. Trimming stripped 3 bases from V and 10 bases from J, with 27 bases between. The CDR3 loop reads CASSQLRLVLVVGIYTF. DNA of the CDR3: TGCGCCAGCAGCCAGTTGCGGTTGGTCCTAGTCGTTGGGATCTACACCTTC.

As to this clonotype: Possible read error: a much larger clone is one base away. The V gene is TRBV5-1, the J gene TRBJ2-1, with D possibly matching TRBD2 (7 bases). Per the germline V gene, CDR1 is SGHRS and CDR2 is YFSETQ. The CDR3 covers 14 residues. The CDR3 coding sequence is TGCGTCAGCAGCCCAAGGGGGGGGTACAATGAGCAGTTCTTC. Translated: CVSSPRGGYNEQFF.

The chain is built from TRBV12-3 or TRBV12-4 and TRBJ2-2; no reliable D call. The CDR3 has 14 residues. The V gene lost 2 bases and the J gene lost 1 base, with 5 bases spanning the gap. CDR3 sequence (DNA): TGTGCCAGCAGTTTAACAGTGAACACCGGGGAGCTGTTTTTT. This sequence encodes CASSLTVNTGELFF.

A note on this clonotype: One end of the junction does not line up with germline, which may come from a read error. The CDR3 spells CASSPLGGPTYTQYF. In DNA form, the CDR3 reads TGTGCCAGCAGCCCGCTTGGGGGCCCCACATATACGCAGTATTTT. The chain couples TRBV11-2 to TRBJ2-3; D is perhaps TRBD1 (6 bases). The CDR3 has 15 residues. Germline-derived CDR1 and CDR2 are SGHAT and FQNNGV.

The table lists this clonotype with a few counts. The rearrangement uses TRBV2 and TRBJ2-4; D is perhaps TRBD1 or TRBD2 (5 bases each). This CDR3 region has 15 residues. V dropped 7 bases and J dropped 0 bases, with 13 bases sitting between them. The germline V gene encodes CDR1 SNHLY and CDR2 FYNNEI. Here the CDR3 reads CASTHSGLAKNIQYF. The CDR3 DNA sequence: TGTGCCAGCACCCATTCGGGGCTAGCCAAAAACATTCAGTACTTC.

This clonotype was seen many times. The CDR3 DNA reads TGTGCCAGCAGCCCCCAGAGGACAGGTGAAGCTTTCTTT. Its translation: CASSPQRTGEAFF. The genes are TRBV7-8 and TRBJ1-1; 7 nucleotides align to TRBD1. This CDR3 region has 13 residues. V shed 5 bases, J shed 7 bases, and the junction held 7 bases outside the gene matches. Germline lookup yields CDR1 SGHVS and CDR2 FQNEAQ.

This clonotype was detected many times. The chain couples TRBV30 to TRBJ1-1; 11 bases align to TRBD1. The germline CDR1 and CDR2 sequences are GTSNPN and SVGIG (reference sequence). Germline trimming cut 4 bases from V and 4 bases from J; bases unmatched to any gene: 5. The CDR3 loop spans 14 amino acids. The DNA for the CDR3 is TGTGCCTGGAACAGGGGACAGGGGGGCACTGAAGCTTTCTTT. Its translation: CAWNRGQGGTEAFF.

Of note for this clonotype: A much larger clone lies a single base off, so this may be a read error. The genes are TRBV7-8 and TRBJ1-1; D gene unclear. CDR3 length equals 13 residues. Germline-derived CDR1 and CDR2 are SGHVS and FQNEAQ. The chain's CDR3 is CAGSIKPNTEAFF. In DNA form, the CDR3 reads TGTGCCGGCAGCATCAAACCGAACACTGAAGCTTTCTTT.

This clonotype was detected only a few times. One base away lies a much larger clone, so this may be a sequencing read error. V and J are TRBV10-3 and TRBJ2-3, with D perhaps matching TRBD2 (6 bases). The CDR3 extends over 13 amino acids. Germline V gene lookup returns CDR1 ENHRY and CDR2 SYGVKD. V gave up 9 bases and J gave up 4 bases, with 14 bases separating them. DNA for the CDR3: TGTGCCATTACGGGGAGGCTTGCAGATACGCAGTATTTT. It translates to CAITGRLADTQYF.